These 9 T cell receptor beta chains originate from one sample sequenced in a study of HIV-infected children after antiretroviral therapy interruption. Treatment described: PENTA 11 planned treatment interruption arm or continuous ART arm. RNA-based 3' RACE libraries used unique molecular identifiers. MiXCR, applied by TCRdb to the 3' RACE reads, yields one record per CDR3 protein. The data hold 90,000 or so distinct CDR3 sequences, with about 7% observed a single time. The sequences come from CD45RA+ CD4+ T cells from PBMCs, pooled from several time points, collected from a donor given antiretroviral therapy, either interrupted or continuous. Subset meaning: naive CD4+ CD45RA+ CD45RO- T cells. The source of these receptors is a pool of human donors with HIV.

This clonotype was picked up many times. V is TRBV10-3 and J is TRBJ2-7; D not certain. Trimming took off 4 bases at V and 0 bases at J, with 13 bases between the two ends. Per germline, CDR1 ENHRY and CDR2 SYGVKD. CDR3 length equals 15 residues. The CDR3 coding sequence is TGTGCCATCAGTGGGGTGGAAACGGCCTCCTACGAGCAGTACTTC. Translating it yields CAISGVETASYEQYF.

This clonotype was counted a few times. The chain links TRBV3-1 to TRBJ2-1, with TRBD2 identical over 7 bases. V was clipped by 1 base and J by 7 bases; unmatched bases: 1. This CDR3 is built from 13 residues. CDR1 and CDR2 (germline): LGHDT, YNNKEL (reference sequence). The CDR3 nucleotides read TGTGCCAGCAGCCAAGCGGGGGGAAATGAGCAGTTCTTC. Its translation is CASSQAGGNEQFF.

This clonotype was detected many times. The chain joins TRBV6-5 to TRBJ1-1; TRBD1 matches at 9 bases. CDR3 length equals 16 residues. J gave up 1 base and V 2 bases, and 5 bases lay outside the gene matches. The germline V gene encodes CDR1 MNHEY and CDR2 SVGAGI. For the CDR3, the DNA is TGTGCCAGCAGTTACCGGACAGGGGCGTCGAACACTGAAGCTTTCTTT. This translates into CASSYRTGASNTEAFF.

This clonotype was counted ten times or more. As DNA, the CDR3 is TGCAGCGTTGAAGATTTACTGGGCTACGAGCAGTACTTC. Translated: CSVEDLLGYEQYF. V is TRBV29-1 and J is TRBJ2-7, with D hard to call. Looked up from germline, CDR1 is SQVTM and CDR2 is ANQGSEA. V was cut by 0 bases and J by 3 bases, with 9 bases left in between. This CDR3 comprises 13 residues.

This clonotype was counted between two and nine times. The chain links TRBV12-3 or TRBV12-4 to TRBJ2-7; 7 bases are a match to TRBD1. The CDR3 consists of 14 residues. Losses at the gene ends were 6 bases for V and 4 bases for J; bases not matched to a gene: 9. The CDR3 DNA reads as TGTGCCAGCAGCACGACAGGGAGCCATTACGAGCAGTACTTC. It codes for CASSTTGSHYEQYF.

The genes are TRBV12-3 or TRBV12-4 and TRBJ2-3, with D possibly TRBD2 on 5 matching bases. V was clipped by 5 bases and J by 5 bases, with 11 bases between them. This CDR3 has 13 residues. Here the CDR3 DNA reads TGTGCCAGCAGTGAGGGTATAAGAGATACGCAGTATTTT. Its protein product is CASSEGIRDTQYF.

This clonotype was seen at least ten times. The chain carries TRBV9 and TRBJ2-5; a possible D gene is TRBD2 (5 bases). Germline V gives CDR1 SGDLS, CDR2 YYNGEE. Trimming shortened V by 2 bases and J by 0 bases, and 8 bases separated the two germline ends. The CDR3 is 14 residues long. Here the CDR3 reads CASSVGADQETQYF. CDR3 sequence (DNA): TGTGCCAGCAGCGTGGGAGCTGACCAAGAGACCCAGTACTTC.

This clonotype has at least ten counts. This rearrangement joins TRBV30 to TRBJ1-5, with 9 bases lining up with TRBD1. V was pared by 5 bases and J by 0 bases, with 8 bases of the junction left unmatched. Germline lookup yields CDR1 GTSNPN and CDR2 SVGIG (reference sequence). The CDR3 is made up of 16 amino acids. This CDR3 reads CAWSAGTGYSNQPQHF. CDR3 nucleotides: TGTGCCTGGTCGGCCGGGACAGGGTATAGCAATCAGCCCCAGCATTTT. The full variable domain, completed using reference TRBV30 and TRBJ1-5, is SQTIHQWPATLVQPVGSPLSLECTVEGTSNPNLYWYRQAAGRGLQLLFYSVGIGQISSEVPQNLSASRPQDRQFILSSKKLLLSDSGFYLCAWSAGTGYSNQPQHFGDGTRLSIL.

This clonotype was counted at least ten times. The rearrangement joins TRBV24-1 to TRBJ1-1, with D tentatively TRBD1 (5 bases). This CDR3 comprises 14 residues. Germline V CDR1 and CDR2: KGHDR, SFDVKD. Trimming removed 2 bases from V and 7 bases from J, with 13 bases in between. The CDR3 protein is CATSDSRGRDEAFF. For the CDR3, the DNA is TGTGCCACCAGTGATTCGAGGGGAAGAGATGAAGCTTTCTTT.